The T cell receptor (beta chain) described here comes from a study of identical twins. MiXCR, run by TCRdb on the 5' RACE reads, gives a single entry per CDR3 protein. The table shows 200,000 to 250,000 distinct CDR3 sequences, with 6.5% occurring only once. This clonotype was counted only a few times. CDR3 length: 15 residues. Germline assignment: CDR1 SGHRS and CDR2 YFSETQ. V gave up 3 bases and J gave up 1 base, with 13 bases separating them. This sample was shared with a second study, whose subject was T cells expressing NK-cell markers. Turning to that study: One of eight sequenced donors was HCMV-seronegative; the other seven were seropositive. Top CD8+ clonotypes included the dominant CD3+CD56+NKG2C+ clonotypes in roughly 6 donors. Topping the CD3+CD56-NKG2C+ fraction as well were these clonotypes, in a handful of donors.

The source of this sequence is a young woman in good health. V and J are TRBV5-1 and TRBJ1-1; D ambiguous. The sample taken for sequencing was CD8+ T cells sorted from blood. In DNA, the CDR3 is TGCGCCAGCAGCTCAAAAGGGCTTGGGAACACTGAAGCTTTCTTT. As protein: CASSSKGLGNTEAFF.